This T cell receptor (beta chain) appears in the sequencing data of a study of cytomegalovirus exposure and HLA in healthy donors. Notes on the study in general: Reports indicate that TCR beta sequences accurately predicted the HLA-A and HLA-B alleles of most subjects. In a later analysis, common viral pathogens appeared linked to several of the most significant clusters. The study put 150 to 200 TCR beta chains on its list as cytomegalovirus-associated. In an earlier analysis, in under 700 donors, most V segments appeared productive either ~90% or ~30% of the time.

Per germline, CDR1 SGDLS and CDR2 YYNGEE. V dropped 0 bases and J dropped 1; count of bases not matched to a gene: 7. The CDR3 has 18 residues. With respect to this clone: Its target is not known.

This PCR relied on a set of 60 Vbeta primers and 13 Jbeta primers. Profiled with immunoSEQ multiplex PCR; TCRdb holds only in-frame clones, not every one. The profile covers more than 110,000 clones, with around four fifths appearing a single time and roughly 2.2% taken by the ten largest. The sample consisted of PBMCs. This receptor was identified in a man under 40 in good health and CMV-seronegative. The chain couples TRBV9 to TRBJ2-5; the match to TRBD2 covers 12 bases. CDR3 residues: CASSVASGRALGQETQYF. The CDR3 region has the DNA TGTGCCAGCAGCGTAGCTAGCGGGAGGGCCCTAGGCCAAGAGACCCAGTACTTC.